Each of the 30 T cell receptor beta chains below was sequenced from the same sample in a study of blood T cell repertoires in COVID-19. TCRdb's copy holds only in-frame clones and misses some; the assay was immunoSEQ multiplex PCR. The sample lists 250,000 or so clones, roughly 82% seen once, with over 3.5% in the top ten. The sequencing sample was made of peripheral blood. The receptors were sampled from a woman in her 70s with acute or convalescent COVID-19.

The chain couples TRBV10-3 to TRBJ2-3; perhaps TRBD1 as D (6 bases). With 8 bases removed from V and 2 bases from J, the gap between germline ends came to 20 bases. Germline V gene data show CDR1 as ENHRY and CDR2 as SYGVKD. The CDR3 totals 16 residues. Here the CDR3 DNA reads TGTGCCATCCGCCCCGACGGGACACCAAACACAGATACGCAGTATTTT. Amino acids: CAIRPDGTPNTDTQYF.

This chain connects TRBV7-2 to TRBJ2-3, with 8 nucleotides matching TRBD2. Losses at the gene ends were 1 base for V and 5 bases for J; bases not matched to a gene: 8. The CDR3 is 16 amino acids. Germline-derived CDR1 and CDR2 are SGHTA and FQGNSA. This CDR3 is CASSLGPGLVIDTQYF. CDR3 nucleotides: TGTGCCAGCAGCTTAGGGCCGGGACTAGTCATAGATACGCAGTATTTT.

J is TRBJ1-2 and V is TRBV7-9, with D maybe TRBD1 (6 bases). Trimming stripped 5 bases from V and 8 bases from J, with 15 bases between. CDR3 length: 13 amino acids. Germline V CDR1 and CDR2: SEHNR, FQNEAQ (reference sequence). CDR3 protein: CASSPPRGGGYTF. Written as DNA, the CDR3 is TGTGCCAGCAGCCCACCCAGGGGCGGCGGCTACACCTTC.

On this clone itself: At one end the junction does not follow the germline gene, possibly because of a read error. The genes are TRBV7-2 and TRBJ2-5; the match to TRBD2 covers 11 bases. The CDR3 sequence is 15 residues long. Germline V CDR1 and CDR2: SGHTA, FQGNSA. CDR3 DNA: TGTGCCAGCAGTTTAGCGGGGGGGCGCCAAGAGACCCAGTACTTC. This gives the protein CASSLAGGRQETQYF. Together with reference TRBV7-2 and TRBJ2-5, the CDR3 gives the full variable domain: GAGVSQSPSNKVTEKGKDVELRCDPISGHTALYWYRQSLGQGLEFLIYFQGNSAPDKSGLPSDRFSAERTGGSVSTLTIQRTQQEDSAVYLCASSLAGGRQETQYFGPGTRLLVL.

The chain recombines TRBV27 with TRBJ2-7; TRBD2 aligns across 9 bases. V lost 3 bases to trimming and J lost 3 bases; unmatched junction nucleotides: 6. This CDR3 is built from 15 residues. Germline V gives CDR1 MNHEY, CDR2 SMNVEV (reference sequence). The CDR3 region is CASSFGRGGDYEQYF. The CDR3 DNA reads TGTGCCAGCAGTTTTGGGCGGGGGGGTGACTACGAGCAGTACTTC.

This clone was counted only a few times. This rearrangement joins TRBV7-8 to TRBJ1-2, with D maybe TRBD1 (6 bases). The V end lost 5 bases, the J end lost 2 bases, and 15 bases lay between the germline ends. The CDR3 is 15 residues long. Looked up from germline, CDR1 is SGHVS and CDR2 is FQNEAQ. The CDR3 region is CASSHQDRLNYGYTF. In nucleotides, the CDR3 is TGTGCCAGCAGCCACCAGGACAGATTAAACTATGGCTACACCTTC.

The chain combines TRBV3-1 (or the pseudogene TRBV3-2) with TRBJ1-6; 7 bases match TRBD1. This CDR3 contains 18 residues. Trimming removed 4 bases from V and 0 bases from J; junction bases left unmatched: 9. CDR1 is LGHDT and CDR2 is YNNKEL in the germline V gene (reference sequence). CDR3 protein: CASSPGATGSSYNSPLHF. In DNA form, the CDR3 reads TGTGCCAGCAGCCCCGGCGCGACAGGGAGCTCCTATAATTCACCCCTCCACTTT.

The chain's CDR3 is CAIREWGDRGLRTEAFF. The CDR3 coding sequence is TGTGCCATCAGGGAATGGGGGGACCGGGGGTTGAGGACTGAAGCTTTCTTT. The V gene is TRBV10-3, the J gene TRBJ1-1; possible D gene TRBD1, 5 bases. Germline CDR1 is ENHRY and CDR2 is SYGVKD. Trimming pared 6 bases from V and 5 bases from J, leaving 25 bases between. This CDR3 is 17 amino acids long.

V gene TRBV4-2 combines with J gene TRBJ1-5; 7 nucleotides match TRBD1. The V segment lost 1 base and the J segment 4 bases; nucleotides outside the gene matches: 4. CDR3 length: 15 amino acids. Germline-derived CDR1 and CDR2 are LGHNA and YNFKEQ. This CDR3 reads CASSQGDRGNQPQHF. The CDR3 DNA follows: TGTGCCAGCAGCCAAGGGGACAGAGGAAATCAGCCCCAGCATTTT.

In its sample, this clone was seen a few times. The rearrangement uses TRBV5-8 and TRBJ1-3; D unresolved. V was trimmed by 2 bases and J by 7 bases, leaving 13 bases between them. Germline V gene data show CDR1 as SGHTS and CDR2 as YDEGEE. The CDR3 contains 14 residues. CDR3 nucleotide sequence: TGTGCCAGCAGCTTTTCAGGAACGGGGAACACCATATATTTT. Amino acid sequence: CASSFSGTGNTIYF.

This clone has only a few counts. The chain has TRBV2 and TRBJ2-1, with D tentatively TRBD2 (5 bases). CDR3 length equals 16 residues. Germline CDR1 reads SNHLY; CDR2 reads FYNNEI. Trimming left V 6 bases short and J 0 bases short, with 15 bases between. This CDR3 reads CASRTLEAASYNEQFF. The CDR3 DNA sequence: TGTGCCAGCAGAACTTTGGAGGCGGCCTCCTACAATGAGCAGTTCTTC.

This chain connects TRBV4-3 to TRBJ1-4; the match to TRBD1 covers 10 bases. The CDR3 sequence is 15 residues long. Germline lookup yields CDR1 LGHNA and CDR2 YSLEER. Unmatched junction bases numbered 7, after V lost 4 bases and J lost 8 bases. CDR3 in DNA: TGCGCCAGCAGCCCAAGGGACAGGGGAGGCGAAAAACTGTTTTTT. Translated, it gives CASSPRDRGGEKLFF.

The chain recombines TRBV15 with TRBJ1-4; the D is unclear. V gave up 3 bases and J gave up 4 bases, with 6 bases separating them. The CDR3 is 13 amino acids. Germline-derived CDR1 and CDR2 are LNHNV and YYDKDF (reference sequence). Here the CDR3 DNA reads TGTGCCACCAGCAGGGCGGTTAATGAAAAACTGTTTTTT. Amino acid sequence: CATSRAVNEKLFF.

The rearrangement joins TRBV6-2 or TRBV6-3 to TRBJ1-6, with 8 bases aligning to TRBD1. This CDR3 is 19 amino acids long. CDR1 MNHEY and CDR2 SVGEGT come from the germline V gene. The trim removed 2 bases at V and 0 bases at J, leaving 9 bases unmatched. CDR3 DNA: TGTGCCAGCAGTTACAGGACGGGACAGGCAAGCTCCTATAATTCACCCCTCCACTTT. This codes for CASSYRTGQASSYNSPLHF.

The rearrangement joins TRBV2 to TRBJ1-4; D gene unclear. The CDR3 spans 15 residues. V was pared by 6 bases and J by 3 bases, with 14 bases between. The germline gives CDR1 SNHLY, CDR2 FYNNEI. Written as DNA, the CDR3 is TGTGCCAGCAGCGGCCAAGGACTGTCTAATGAAAAACTGTTTTTT. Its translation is CASSGQGLSNEKLFF.

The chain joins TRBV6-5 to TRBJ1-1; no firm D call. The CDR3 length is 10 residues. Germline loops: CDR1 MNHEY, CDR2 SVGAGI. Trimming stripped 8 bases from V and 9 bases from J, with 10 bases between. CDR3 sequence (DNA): TGTGCCAGCCTAGAGTTTCAAGCTTTCTTT. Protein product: CASLEFQAFF.

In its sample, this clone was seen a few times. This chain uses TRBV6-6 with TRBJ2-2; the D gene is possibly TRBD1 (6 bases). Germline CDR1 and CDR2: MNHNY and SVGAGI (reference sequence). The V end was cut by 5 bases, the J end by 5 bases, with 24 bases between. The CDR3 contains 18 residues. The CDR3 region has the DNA TGTGCCAGCAGTCAACTCGGACAGACCGAAATCGTGACCGGGGAGCTGTTTTTT. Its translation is CASSQLGQTEIVTGELFF.

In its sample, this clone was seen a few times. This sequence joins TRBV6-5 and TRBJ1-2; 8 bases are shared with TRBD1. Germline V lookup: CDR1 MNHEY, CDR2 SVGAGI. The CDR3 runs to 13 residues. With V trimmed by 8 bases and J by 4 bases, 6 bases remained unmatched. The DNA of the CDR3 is TGTGCCAGCGGGAGACAGGGGAGCTATGGCTACACCTTC. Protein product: CASGRQGSYGYTF.

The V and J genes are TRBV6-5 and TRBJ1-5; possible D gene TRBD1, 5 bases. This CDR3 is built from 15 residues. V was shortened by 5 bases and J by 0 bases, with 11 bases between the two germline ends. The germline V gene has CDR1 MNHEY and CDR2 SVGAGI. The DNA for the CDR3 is TGTGCCAGCAGTCGACAGCTAAATAGCAATCAGCCCCAGCATTTT. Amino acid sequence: CASSRQLNSNQPQHF.

This chain's CDR3 is CASSYRGGQPQHF. The CDR3 DNA follows: TGTGCCAGCAGTTATCGGGGAGGTCAGCCCCAGCATTTT. V gene TRBV6-5 combines with J gene TRBJ1-5, with D uncertain. This CDR3 has 13 amino acids. The germline V gene has CDR1 MNHEY and CDR2 SVGAGI. The V gene lost 3 bases and the J gene lost 6 bases, with 9 bases spanning the gap.

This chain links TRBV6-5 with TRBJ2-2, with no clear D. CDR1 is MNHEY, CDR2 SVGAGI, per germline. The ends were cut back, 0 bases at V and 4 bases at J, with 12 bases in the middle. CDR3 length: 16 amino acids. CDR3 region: CASSYSRNVGTGELFF. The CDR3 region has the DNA TGTGCCAGCAGTTACTCGAGAAACGTCGGCACCGGGGAGCTGTTTTTT.

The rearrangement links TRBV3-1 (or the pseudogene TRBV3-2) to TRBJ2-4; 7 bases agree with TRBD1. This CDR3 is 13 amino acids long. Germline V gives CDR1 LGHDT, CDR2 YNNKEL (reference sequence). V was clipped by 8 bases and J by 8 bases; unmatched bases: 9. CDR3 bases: TGTGCCAGCGCACTTGACAGGGCGGACATTCAGTACTTC. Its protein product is CASALDRADIQYF.

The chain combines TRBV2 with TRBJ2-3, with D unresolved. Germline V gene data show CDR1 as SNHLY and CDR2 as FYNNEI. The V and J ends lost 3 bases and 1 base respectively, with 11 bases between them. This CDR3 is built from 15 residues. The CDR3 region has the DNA TGTGCCAGCAGTGATATCAGGCAGGGCACAGATACGCAGTATTTT. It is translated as CASSDIRQGTDTQYF.

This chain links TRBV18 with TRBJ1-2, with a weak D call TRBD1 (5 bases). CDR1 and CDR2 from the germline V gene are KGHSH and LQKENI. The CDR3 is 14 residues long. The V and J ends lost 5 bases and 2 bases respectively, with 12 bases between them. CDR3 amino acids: CASSGQDTNYGYTF. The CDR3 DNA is TGTGCCAGCTCAGGGCAGGACACCAACTATGGCTACACCTTC. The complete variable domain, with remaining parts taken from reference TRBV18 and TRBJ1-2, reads NAGVMQNPRHLVRRRGQEARLRCSPMKGHSHVYWYRQLPEEGLKFMVYLQKENIIDESGMPKERFSAEFPKEGPSILRIQQVVRGDSAAYFCASSGQDTNYGYTFGSGTRLTVV.

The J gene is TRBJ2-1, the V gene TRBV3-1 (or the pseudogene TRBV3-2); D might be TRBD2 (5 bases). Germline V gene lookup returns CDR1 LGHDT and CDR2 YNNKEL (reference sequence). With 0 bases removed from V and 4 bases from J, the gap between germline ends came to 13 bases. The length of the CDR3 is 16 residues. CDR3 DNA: TGTGCCAGCAGCCAAGATTTGACTACTTCGTACAATGAGCAGTTCTTC. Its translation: CASSQDLTTSYNEQFF.

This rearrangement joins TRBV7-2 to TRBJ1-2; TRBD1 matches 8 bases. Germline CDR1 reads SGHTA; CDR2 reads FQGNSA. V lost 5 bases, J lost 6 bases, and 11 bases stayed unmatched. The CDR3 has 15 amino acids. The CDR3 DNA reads TGTGCCAGCAGCCCCCTCAGGGGGCTGAAGAATGGCTACACCTTC. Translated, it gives CASSPLRGLKNGYTF.

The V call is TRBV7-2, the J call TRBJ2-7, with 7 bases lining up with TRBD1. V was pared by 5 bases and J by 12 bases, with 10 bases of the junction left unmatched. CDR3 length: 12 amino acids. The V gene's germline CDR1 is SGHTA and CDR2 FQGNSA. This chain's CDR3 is CASSKTGSDRYF. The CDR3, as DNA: TGTGCCAGCAGCAAGACAGGGTCTGATCGGTACTTC.

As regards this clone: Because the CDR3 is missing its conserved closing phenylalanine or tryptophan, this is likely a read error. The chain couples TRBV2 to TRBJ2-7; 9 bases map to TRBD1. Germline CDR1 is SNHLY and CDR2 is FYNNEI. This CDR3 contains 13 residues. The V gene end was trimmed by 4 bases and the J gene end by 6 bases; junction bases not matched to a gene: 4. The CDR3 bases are TGTGCCAGCAGTGGGGACAGGGCCGCCGAGCAGTACCTC. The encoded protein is CASSGDRAAEQYL.

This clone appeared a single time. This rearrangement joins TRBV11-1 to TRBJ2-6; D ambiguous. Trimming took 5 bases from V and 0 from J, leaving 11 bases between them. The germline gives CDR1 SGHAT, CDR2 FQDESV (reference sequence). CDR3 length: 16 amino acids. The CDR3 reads CASSLTVISGANVLTF. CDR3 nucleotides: TGTGCCAGCAGCCTCACGGTAATCTCTGGGGCCAACGTCCTGACTTTC.

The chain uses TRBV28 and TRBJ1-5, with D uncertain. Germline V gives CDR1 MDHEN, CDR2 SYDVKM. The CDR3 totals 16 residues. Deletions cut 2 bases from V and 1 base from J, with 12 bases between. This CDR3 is CASSLLPGMSNQPQHF. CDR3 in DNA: TGTGCCAGCAGTTTACTCCCCGGGATGAGCAATCAGCCCCAGCATTTT.